This T cell receptor beta chain was profiled in a study of CD8+CD57+ T cells in acquired aplastic anemia. Patients included in sequencing had previously demonstrated CD8+CD57+ cell expansion by flow cytometry. Study results and caveats: The number of CD8+ CDR3 sequences shared by patients and controls was about 27.

This CDR3 spans 15 amino acids. The germline CDR1 and CDR2 sequences are SEHNR and FQNEAQ (reference sequence). V was cut by 3 bases and J by 0 bases, with 8 bases left in between. This clonotype was seen ten or more times. Antigen specificity is unknown. Template material for TCR beta VDJ and CDR3 profiling consisted of genomic DNA. TCRdb ran MiXCR on the reads and lists one entry per CDR3 protein. Of about 250,000 distinct CDR3 sequences detected, 45% to 50% appear once; the ten largest clones hold approximately 7.8%. The TCR originated in a human donor with aplastic anemia. Sequencing was carried out using sorted CD4+, CD8+, or CD8+CD57+ T cells (not recorded which) from PBMCs. The chain combines TRBV7-9 with TRBJ1-4; D uncertain. In DNA, the CDR3 is TGTGCCAGCAGCTTGGCTGATGCAACTAATGAAAAACTGTTTTTT. Translation gives CASSLADATNEKLFF.